The rows below give T cell receptor beta chains drawn from one sample of a study of human T cells and chemical hapten exposure. TCRdb reanalysed the 5' RACE reads using MiXCR and keeps one entry per CDR3 protein. Of approximately 81,000 distinct CDR3 sequences in the sample, about 7.7% were seen once. These receptors all stem from a male donor in good health. Both conserved end residues are part of each CDR3. Each record gives: D gene, V gene, clone size, J gene, CDR3 DNA, CDR3 protein. D genes are given only for firm matches. The listing skips clone size in some rows; elsewhere it reads once, few, many or a size class.

>NA|TRBV25-1|NA|TRBJ2-3
TGTGCCAGCAGTGACAGGGGAACAGATACGCAGTATTTT
CASSDRGTDTQYF
>NA|TRBV5-6|few|TRBJ1-5
TGTGCCAGCAGCTTGGGGACCGACCGATTCGATAGCAATCAGCCCCAGCATTTT
CASSLGTDRFDSNQPQHF
>NA|TRBV7-9|few|TRBJ2-5
TGTGCCAGCACCGACTGGCCGCAAGAGACCCAGTACTTC
CASTDWPQETQYF
>TRBD1|TRBV5-6|few|TRBJ2-5
TGTGCCAGCAGCTTGTACAGGGGAATTGAGACCCAGTACTTC
CASSLYRGIETQYF
>TRBD1|TRBV29-1|many|TRBJ2-6
TGCAGCGTTGTGCAGGGGGCTATCGCTGGGGCCAACGTCCTGACTTTC
CSVVQGAIAGANVLTF
>TRBD2|TRBV3-1|many|TRBJ2-3
TGTGCCAGCAGCGCACAGCGGGAGGGCACAGATACGCAGTATTTT
CASSAQREGTDTQYF
>NA|TRBV2|few|TRBJ1-1
TGTGCCAGCAGATCAGGGATGAACACTGAAGCTTTCTTT
CASRSGMNTEAFF
>TRBD2|TRBV10-3|few|TRBJ2-3
TGTGCCATCACCGAGGGGCAGCGGGGGTCCCCCACAGATACGCAGTATTTT
CAITEGQRGSPTDTQYF
>TRBD2|TRBV7-9|many|TRBJ2-1
TGTGCCAGCAGAAAACTAGCGGGAGAGTACAATGAGCAGTTCTTC
CASRKLAGEYNEQFF
>NA|TRBV29-1|many|TRBJ2-3
TGCAGCGTTGATATAACGGGTTCTAGCACAGATACGCAGTATTTT
CSVDITGSSTDTQYF
>NA|TRBV7-2|few|TRBJ1-6
TGTGCCAGCAGCCCCCCCACCTCAAAGAATTCACCCCTCCACTTT
CASSPPTSKNSPLHF
>NA|TRBV7-9|few|TRBJ1-6
TGTGCCAGCAGCTTACAGGGCTTTGGTTCACCCCTCCACTTT
CASSLQGFGSPLHF
>TRBD1|TRBV5-4|few|TRBJ1-1
TGTGCCAGCAGCTCCGGACAGGAGAACACTGAAGCTTTCTTT
CASSSGQENTEAFF
>NA|TRBV29-1|few|TRBJ1-1
TGCAGCGTTGAAGATAGGTGGGGGACTGAAGCTTTCTTT
CSVEDRWGTEAFF
>TRBD1|TRBV20-1|NA|TRBJ1-5
TGCAGTGCTAGAGATGGTGGGACAGGTTATCAGCCCCAGCATTTT
CSARDGGTGYQPQHF
>NA|TRBV4-1|many|TRBJ1-4
TGCGCCAGCAGCGCCGGACAGCTTGCAACTAATGAAAAACTGTTTTTT
CASSAGQLATNEKLFF
>NA|TRBV6-2/TRBV6-3|many|TRBJ1-4
TGTGCCAGCGGGTCGAAGGGAACAGTTAATGAAAAACTGTTTTTT
CASGSKGTVNEKLFF
>TRBD2|TRBV7-9|many|TRBJ2-5
TGTGCCAGCAGCTTAAAGAGCGGGGTCGGGGGGACCCAGTACTTC
CASSLKSGVGGTQYF
>TRBD2|TRBV4-1|many|TRBJ2-7
TGCGCCAGCAGTCACCCTAGCGGGAACTACGAGCAGTACTTC
CASSHPSGNYEQYF
>TRBD2|TRBV6-2/TRBV6-3|NA|TRBJ2-1
TGTGCCAGCAGTTCTCTAGCGGGGGGGAATGAGCAGTTCTTC
CASSSLAGGNEQFF
>NA|TRBV5-1|many|TRBJ2-7
TGCGCCAGCAGCTTGGCGGGCCGGGGGCAGTACTTC
CASSLAGRGQYF
>NA|TRBV18|many|TRBJ2-6
TGTGCCAGCTCACCGGATGGCTCGGCCAACGTCCTGACTTTC
CASSPDGSANVLTF
>TRBD2|TRBV15|many|TRBJ2-2
TGTGCCACCAGCGAGGGACTAGCGACGAACACCGGGGAGCTGTTTTTT
CATSEGLATNTGELFF
>TRBD1|TRBV14|NA|TRBJ1-5
TGTGCCAGCAGCCGAAATACAGGGGAGAACCAGCCCCAGCATTTT
CASSRNTGENQPQHF
>NA|TRBV5-4|few|TRBJ1-1
TGTGCCAGCAGCCCGGGGGTCAGGTCGACCACTGAAGCTTTCTTT
CASSPGVRSTTEAFF
>NA|TRBV12-5|NA|TRBJ1-1
TGTGCTAGTGGGGAAGCACAGGTGCCCATGAACACTGAAGCTTTCTTT
CASGEAQVPMNTEAFF
>NA|TRBV5-5|NA|TRBJ2-3
TGTGCCAGAAGCTTGGAATCTGATACGCAGTATTTT
CARSLESDTQYF
>NA|TRBV2|NA|TRBJ2-6
TGTGCCAGCAGTGAGGATCCAACAGCATCTGGGGCCAACGTCCTGACTTTC
CASSEDPTASGANVLTF
>NA|TRBV25-1|NA|TRBJ1-4
TGTGCCAGCAGTGAATATAAAGGGGGGCAGCAAGAAAAACTGTTTTTT
CASSEYKGGQQEKLFF
>TRBD1|TRBV5-5|few|TRBJ1-1
TGTGCCAGCAGCTTGGGGGTTCCCGGGACAGGGCGGGGCACTGAAGCTTTCTTT
CASSLGVPGTGRGTEAFF